A single TCR beta chain is shown here with its context. Its binding antigen is unknown. No quality values exist for individual bases; no much larger clone is one base distant. This record belongs to a study of OX40 agonist ivuxolimab in advanced cancers. For the study in its entirety: The costimulatory receptor OX40 (CD134) was targeted by ivuxolimab, a fully human IgG2 agonistic monoclonal antibody. Intravenous ivuxolimab was administered to patients every 2 weeks at six dose levels: 0.01, 0.1, 0.3, 1.5, 3 and 10 mg/kg. Of the roughly 50 dose-escalation patients, hepatocellular carcinoma was present in about 20, melanoma in roughly 15, renal cell carcinoma in 9 and head and neck cancer in 9. A male proportion of 75% to 85% and a mean age of about 60 years, ranging from about 20 to 85, were recorded for the dose-escalation cohort. Patients were allowed to have had prior anti-PD-1, anti-PD-L1 or anti-CTLA-4 therapy, and around 40% of the dose-escalation patients had previously received checkpoint inhibitors. Partial responses were achieved by three dose-escalation patients, of whom one had hepatocellular carcinoma and two had cutaneous melanoma. Peripheral TCRbeta sequencing was intended to test whether TCR sequence diversity was altered and clonal T-cell expansion was caused by ivuxolimab. The paper reports the monotherapy dose-escalation portion (N = 52 patients) of the phase I ivuxolimab trial. The paper's findings and limits, for the study overall: Low levels of normalized T-cell clonal expansion were also seen in some nonresponding patients. On average, CD8+ T cells showed more expanded clones than CD4+ T cells after ivuxolimab. Antigen specificity was not determined for the clonally expanded peripheral T cells. At doses of 0.1 to 3.0 mg/kg, clonal expansion of both CD4+ and CD8+ T cells in blood was seen between baseline and week 6. In the 0.1-3.0 mg/kg groups, partial responders had among the lowest normalized peripheral clonal expansion, particularly in CD8+ T cells.

From the germline V gene (reference sequence), CDR1 is LNHDA and CDR2 is SQIVND. Ends trimmed: V by 0 bases, J by 3 bases; bases unmatched to a gene: 13. Counted from cysteine to phenylalanine, this CDR3 has 20 amino acids. The entry retains the CDR3 DNA only, 60 bases that are in frame from base 1. Genomic DNA was isolated from the sorted cells so that the TCRbeta CDR3 region could be sequenced. TCRbeta CDR3 regions were sequenced using the immunoSEQ Assay. Sourced from immuneACCESS, this table was stored by TCRdb with only in-frame sequences that have V and J called. A share of the clones is absent; for the studies checked, an unresolved V gene accounts for under half, and the remainder has no known explanation. The sample table records approximately 61,000 clones; about nine tenths of these occur just once. 18% of the sample lies in the top ten. The trial excluded patients who had a history of autoimmune disease or who were on systemic immunosuppression. Peripheral blood for TCR sequencing was collected from all dose cohorts at baseline, on cycle 4 day 1, and on cycle 7 day 1. Samples came from an open-label, multicenter, first-in-human phase I dose-escalation trial of ivuxolimab. The trial enrolled adults with locally advanced or metastatic head and neck squamous cell, hepatocellular, melanoma or renal cell carcinoma. Before TCR sequencing, CD4+ T cells and CD8+ T cells were sorted from peripheral blood as separate populations.

Material: CD4+ or CD8+ T cells sorted from blood, obtained in a trial of the OX40 agonist ivuxolimab. Here the chain combines TRBV19 and TRBJ2-2; 10 of the junction bases match TRBD1. This receptor was obtained from an adult with an advanced solid tumor such as melanoma, head and neck, liver or kidney cancer. The CDR3 sequence is CASSIDLWLVGTGDTGELFF. The base sequence is TGTGCCAGTAGTATAGATTTATGGCTGGTAGGGACAGGGGACACCGGGGAGCTGTTTTTT.